Listed below are T cell receptor beta chains from one sample, sequenced in a study of cytomegalovirus exposure and HLA in healthy donors. TCRdb's copy holds only in-frame clones and misses some; the assay was immunoSEQ multiplex PCR. The table shows around 88,000 clones, with approximately 72% occurring only once. Source material: PBMCs. These receptor sequences come from a woman in her forties in good health and CMV-seropositive. CDR3s include the opening cysteine and the closing phenylalanine or tryptophan. Fields, in order: D gene, clone size, J gene, V gene, CDR3 DNA, CDR3 protein. A D gene is named only where the DNA matches it firmly. A clone size is listed for some rows: how often the clone was seen (once, few, many), or a class if it is expanded.

d_gene: TRBD1
abundance: once
j_gene: TRBJ2-6
v_gene: TRBV10-3
CDR3nt: TGTGCCATCAGTGGATACGGACAGGGTTATTCTGGGGCCAACGTCCTGACTTTC
CDR3aa: CAISGYGQGYSGANVLTF

d_gene: TRBD2
abundance: once
j_gene: TRBJ2-7
v_gene: TRBV7-9
CDR3nt: TGTGCCAGCAGCCTAACTAGCGGCAGCTACGAGCAGTACTTC
CDR3aa: CASSLTSGSYEQYF

d_gene: -
abundance: -
j_gene: TRBJ2-1
v_gene: TRBV6-1
CDR3nt: TGTGCCAGCACTATACTAGCATACAATGAGCAGTTCTTC
CDR3aa: CASTILAYNEQFF

d_gene: -
abundance: -
j_gene: TRBJ2-2
v_gene: TRBV10-3
CDR3nt: TGTGCCATCACCGGAGCGACCTTGGGGAACACCGGGGAGCTGTTTTTT
CDR3aa: CAITGATLGNTGELFF

d_gene: -
abundance: -
j_gene: TRBJ2-7
v_gene: TRBV5-6
CDR3nt: TGTGCCAGCAGCTTGATGCAGGGGAGTGAGCAGTACTTC
CDR3aa: CASSLMQGSEQYF

d_gene: -
abundance: -
j_gene: TRBJ2-5
v_gene: TRBV5-6
CDR3nt: TGTGCCAGCAGCTTGGTTGGGTCTCGCGGTATGGGAGAGACCCAGTACTTC
CDR3aa: CASSLVGSRGMGETQYF

d_gene: -
abundance: -
j_gene: TRBJ1-1
v_gene: TRBV7-9
CDR3nt: TGTGCCAGCAGCCAGCCCGACAAGAACACTGAAGCTTTCTTT
CDR3aa: CASSQPDKNTEAFF

d_gene: -
abundance: -
j_gene: TRBJ2-7
v_gene: TRBV6-1
CDR3nt: TGTGCCAGCAGATATTACGAGCAGTACTTC
CDR3aa: CASRYYEQYF

d_gene: TRBD2
abundance: -
j_gene: TRBJ2-4
v_gene: TRBV9
CDR3nt: TGTGCCAGCAGCAGATCCGGGACTAGCGGAGGCAAAAACATTCAGTACTTC
CDR3aa: CASSRSGTSGGKNIQYF

d_gene: -
abundance: -
j_gene: TRBJ1-5
v_gene: TRBV6-6
CDR3nt: TGTGCCAGCAGATTCACTGAGAATCAGCCCCAGCATTTT
CDR3aa: CASRFTENQPQHF